The 14 T cell receptor beta chains below were found in one sample sequenced in a study of technical replicates of blood from a handful of donors. Assay: immunoSEQ multiplex PCR; the TCRdb copy retains only in-frame clones and omits some. The profile shows around 93,000 clones, 85% to 95% of them singletons. Specimen: T cells isolated from PBMCs. The receptors were sampled from a human donor in good health.

The chain carries TRBV6-6 and TRBJ2-1; D might be TRBD1 (6 bases). CDR3 length: 13 residues. V was trimmed by 9 bases and J by 2 bases, leaving 11 bases between them. Germline V lookup: CDR1 MNHNY, CDR2 SVGAGI (reference sequence). CDR3 loop: CASNRVPYNEQFF. As DNA, the CDR3 is TGTGCCAGTAACAGGGTTCCCTACAATGAGCAGTTCTTC.

This chain connects TRBV5-1 to TRBJ2-7; D is perhaps TRBD2 (6 bases). The CDR3 extends over 13 amino acids. Trimming took off 5 bases at V and 0 bases at J, with 9 bases between the two ends. Germline V lookup: CDR1 SGHRS, CDR2 YFSETQ. CDR3 amino acids: CASRPGGSYEQYF. In DNA, the CDR3 is TGCGCCAGCAGACCCGGGGGCTCCTACGAGCAGTACTTC.

The chain combines TRBV28 with TRBJ2-1; no clear D gene. This CDR3 comprises 14 residues. Germline V gives CDR1 MDHEN, CDR2 SYDVKM. With 2 bases removed from V and 8 bases from J, the gap between germline ends came to 13 bases. The CDR3 DNA follows: TGTGCCAGCAGTTTAATCCCCCTCGGGTATGAGCAGTTCTTC. Its translation is CASSLIPLGYEQFF.

The chain links TRBV19 to TRBJ2-2, with D unclear. V was shortened by 7 bases and J by 0 bases, with 21 bases between the two germline ends. Looked up from germline, CDR1 is LNHDA and CDR2 is SQIVND (reference sequence). The CDR3 contains 18 residues. CDR3 loop: CASTKRRVPLSNTGELFF. In nucleotides, the CDR3 is TGTGCCAGTACTAAGCGCCGAGTCCCGCTGTCGAACACCGGGGAGCTGTTTTTT.

This chain connects TRBV27 to TRBJ1-5; D is unclear. V gave up 1 base and J gave up 0 bases, with 13 bases separating them. Germline CDR1 is MNHEY and CDR2 is SMNVEV (reference sequence). The CDR3 consists of 17 residues. The CDR3 coding sequence is TGTGCCAGCAGTTTATTCTCAGGCCAGTATAGCAATCAGCCCCAGCATTTT. Translation: CASSLFSGQYSNQPQHF.

This chain uses TRBV6-7 with TRBJ2-3, with 9 bases aligning to TRBD2. TRBV6-7 is reported as an ORF; its role is uncertain. The trim removed 2 bases at V and 1 base at J, leaving 7 bases unmatched. This CDR3 has 17 residues. This chain's CDR3 is CASSYPSGRIGTDTQYF. DNA of the CDR3: TGTGCCAGCAGTTACCCAAGCGGGAGGATTGGCACAGATACGCAGTATTTT.

V usage is TRBV9 and J usage is TRBJ1-1, with D possibly matching TRBD1 (6 bases). Per germline, CDR1 SGDLS and CDR2 YYNGEE. The V end was cut by 0 bases, the J end by 11 bases, with 17 bases between. This CDR3 spans 14 amino acids. Written as DNA, the CDR3 is TGTGCCAGCAGCGTAGTGTCCAGGGGCTCGGGCGCTTTCTTT. Translating gives CASSVVSRGSGAFF.

In the case of this clone: Germline is not matched at one junction end, which may reflect a read error. The rearrangement joins TRBV10-1 to TRBJ2-7, with a possible D match to TRBD2 (5 bases). Looked up from germline, CDR1 is WNHNN and CDR2 is SYGVQD (reference sequence). CDR3 length equals 12 residues. The CDR3 DNA reads as TGCGCCAGCAGTGAGGGCGCAGGAGGTGTTTTCTTC. It encodes CASSEGAGGVFF.

The CDR3 protein is CASSVEPGGNQPQHF. CDR3 DNA sequence: TGTGCCAGCAGCGTAGAACCAGGGGGGAATCAGCCCCAGCATTTT. The V gene is TRBV9, the J gene TRBJ1-5; 7 bases agree with TRBD1. The ends lost 0 bases at V and 4 bases at J; junction bases unmatched: 4. The CDR3 consists of 15 residues. CDR1 SGDLS and CDR2 YYNGEE come from the germline V gene. The variable domain in full, completed from reference TRBV9 and TRBJ1-5, reads DSGVTQTPKHLITATGQRVTLRCSPRSGDLSVYWYQQSLDQGLQFLIQYYNGEERAKGNILERFSAQQFPDLHSELNLSSLELGDSALYFCASSVEPGGNQPQHFGDGTRLSIL.

The V call is TRBV18, the J call TRBJ1-2; TRBD1 agrees at 10 bases. V trimming: 4 bases; J trimming: 6 bases; junction bases outside the gene matches: 5. CDR1 is KGHSH, CDR2 LQKENI, per germline. The CDR3 totals 14 residues. CDR3 coding DNA: TGTGCCAGCTCACGGCCGGGACAGGGGAATGGCTACACCTTC. This translates into CASSRPGQGNGYTF.

The chain is built from TRBV28 and TRBJ2-1; TRBD2 might be the D (5 bases). Germline V gives CDR1 MDHEN, CDR2 SYDVKM. V lost 5 bases and J 0 bases, leaving 14 bases between the germline ends. CDR3 length: 16 residues. The CDR3 loop is CASSLPGFSSYNEQFF. DNA of the CDR3: TGTGCCAGCAGTCTACCGGGATTTAGCTCCTACAATGAGCAGTTCTTC.

The rearrangement uses TRBV30 and TRBJ2-2, with 12 bases that match TRBD2. There are 16 residues in the CDR3. Trimming cost V 5 bases and J 3 bases; bases outside gene matches: 7. Germline CDR1 reads GTSNPN; CDR2 reads SVGIG (reference sequence). CDR3 sequence: CAWGSLAGGDTGELFF. Written as DNA, the CDR3 is TGTGCCTGGGGCTCACTAGCGGGAGGCGACACCGGGGAGCTGTTTTTT.

The chain links TRBV6-5 to TRBJ1-1, with D unresolved. The V gene's germline CDR1 is MNHEY and CDR2 SVGAGI. V was pared by 2 bases and J by 1 base, with 11 bases between. The CDR3 spans 15 residues. Here the CDR3 DNA reads TGTGCCAGCAGTTACCTGGCGGGGAAGAACACTGAAGCTTTCTTT. This sequence encodes CASSYLAGKNTEAFF.

The CDR3 DNA reads as TGTGCCAGCAGCGTAGCCCTCGGCGGGGCCTACGAGCAGTACTTC. Translated, it gives CASSVALGGAYEQYF. The rearrangement uses TRBV9 and TRBJ2-7, with D possibly matching TRBD2 (6 bases). The CDR3 is made up of 15 amino acids. Germline-derived CDR1 and CDR2 are SGDLS and YYNGEE. V shed 0 bases and J shed 2 bases, with 12 bases lying between them.